One and the same sample provided the 9 T cell receptor beta chains below, sequenced in a study of T cells in Graves' hyperthyroidism and ophthalmopathy. Amplification targeted TCR beta CDR3 regions from RNA transcripts. First-round RT-PCR of the TCR CDR3 relied on the HTBI primer set. TCRdb passed the multiplex PCR reads through MiXCR, listing each CDR3 protein once. The table shows under 400,000 distinct CDR3 sequences, with less than 20% occurring only once. Sequencing used blood. These receptors were taken from a woman younger than 35 with Graves' hyperthyroidism that later progressed to Graves' ophthalmopathy.

Only a few counts were recorded for this clonotype. This sequence joins TRBV19 and TRBJ1-5, with 9 bases matching TRBD1. The V gene end was trimmed by 8 bases and the J gene end by 7 bases; junction bases not matched to a gene: 12. CDR1 is LNHDA and CDR2 is SQIVND in the germline V gene (reference sequence). The length of the CDR3 is 15 residues. The CDR3 nucleotides are TGTGCCAGTGACCGACAGGGGGGATACGGGCAGCCCCAGCATTTT. Its protein product is CASDRQGGYGQPQHF. Drawing the rest from reference TRBV19 and TRBJ1-5, the complete variable domain is DGGITQSPKYLFRKEGQNVTLSCEQNLNHDAMYWYRQDPGQGLRLIYYSQIVNDFQKGDIAEGYSVSREKKESFPLTVTSAQKNPTAFYLCASDRQGGYGQPQHFGDGTRLSIL.

This clonotype was observed at least ten times. This sequence joins TRBV28 and TRBJ2-2; 7 bases agree with TRBD1. The V gene's germline CDR1 is MDHEN and CDR2 SYDVKM. CDR3 length equals 14 residues. J lost 5 bases, V lost 5 bases, and 5 bases had no gene match. CDR3 sequence: CASSQGQDTGELFF. DNA for the CDR3: TGTGCCAGCAGTCAAGGACAGGATACCGGGGAGCTGTTTTTT.

This sequence joins TRBV7-8 and TRBJ2-5; D remains unclear. Trimming cost V 1 base and J 3 bases, with 9 bases left between them. Per germline, CDR1 SGHVS and CDR2 FQNEAQ. CDR3 length: 14 amino acids. CDR3 sequence: CASSLDVNEETQYF. Written as DNA, the CDR3 is TGTGCCAGCAGCTTAGATGTCAACGAAGAGACCCAGTACTTC.

For this clonotype: At one of its ends the junction is not consistent with the germline gene, which may arise from a read error. The chain's CDR3 is CATSDLSSEQETQYF. The CDR3 DNA reads as TGTGCCACCAGTGATTTATCCTCAGAGCAAGAGACCCAGTACTTC. The rearrangement uses TRBV27 and TRBJ2-5, with unresolved D. This CDR3 spans 15 amino acids. Germline V gene sequence: CDR1 MNHEY, CDR2 SMNVEV (reference sequence).

This clonotype appeared a few times. This rearrangement joins TRBV9 to TRBJ1-4, with a weak D call TRBD1 (6 bases). Trimming took 0 bases from V and 3 from J, leaving 9 bases between them. This CDR3 region has 15 residues. Germline assignment: CDR1 SGDLS and CDR2 YYNGEE. CDR3 sequence reads: CASSVGSGANEKLFF. For the CDR3, the DNA is TGTGCCAGCAGCGTAGGTTCAGGGGCTAATGAAAAACTGTTTTTT. The whole variable domain, filled in from reference TRBV9 and TRBJ1-4, reads DSGVTQTPKHLITATGQRVTLRCSPRSGDLSVYWYQQSLDQGLQFLIQYYNGEERAKGNILERFSAQQFPDLHSELNLSSLELGDSALYFCASSVGSGANEKLFFGSGTQLSVL.

This clonotype was observed many times. V and J are TRBV29-1 and TRBJ2-1; 9 nucleotides agree with TRBD2. V shed 4 bases and J 3 bases; nucleotides not matched to a gene: 1. Germline CDR1 reads SQVTM; CDR2 reads ANQGSEA. The CDR3 is 13 residues long. CDR3 sequence reads: CSVGREGYNEQFF. DNA for the CDR3: TGCAGCGTTGGGCGGGAGGGCTACAATGAGCAGTTCTTC.

The chain combines TRBV6-1 with TRBJ2-7, with TRBD1 as a possible D gene (6 bases). The CDR3 runs 15 residues. Germline assignment: CDR1 MNHNS and CDR2 SASEGT. Trimming removed 5 bases at V and 3 bases at J, with 17 bases between. The CDR3 DNA follows: TGTGCCAGCAGTTCCCCGGGACAAGCGATCTACGAGCAGTACTTC. This translates into CASSSPGQAIYEQYF.

In its sample, this clonotype was seen a few times. The V gene is TRBV27, the J gene TRBJ1-1, with TRBD1 as a possible D gene (5 bases). Looked up from germline, CDR1 is MNHEY and CDR2 is SMNVEV (reference sequence). The CDR3 covers 14 residues. V was shortened by 8 bases and J by 1 base, with 14 bases between the two germline ends. The CDR3 DNA reads as TGTGCCAGCCAACGGGGGGTTTCGAACACTGAAGCTTTCTTT. Translating it yields CASQRGVSNTEAFF.

This clonotype was recorded many times. The V call is TRBV20-1, the J call TRBJ2-5; TRBD2 matches 10 bases. This CDR3 spans 15 amino acids. The germline V gene encodes CDR1 DFQATT and CDR2 SNEGSKA (reference sequence). Losses at the gene ends were 1 base for V and 3 bases for J; bases not matched to a gene: 5. CDR3 amino acids: CSARVPSGRKETQYF. CDR3 in DNA: TGCAGTGCTAGAGTCCCTAGCGGGAGAAAAGAGACCCAGTACTTC.